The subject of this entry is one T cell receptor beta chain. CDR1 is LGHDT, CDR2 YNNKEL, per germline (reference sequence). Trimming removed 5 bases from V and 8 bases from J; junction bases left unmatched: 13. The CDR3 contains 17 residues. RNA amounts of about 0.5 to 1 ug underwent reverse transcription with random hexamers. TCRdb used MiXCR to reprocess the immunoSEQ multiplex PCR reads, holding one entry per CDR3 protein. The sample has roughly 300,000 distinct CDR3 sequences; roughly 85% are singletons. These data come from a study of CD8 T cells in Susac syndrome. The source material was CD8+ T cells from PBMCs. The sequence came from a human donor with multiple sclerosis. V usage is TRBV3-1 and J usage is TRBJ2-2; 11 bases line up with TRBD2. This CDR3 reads CASSSPGLADRDGELFF. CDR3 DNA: TGTGCCAGCAGCTCTCCGGGACTAGCGGATCGAGATGGGGAGCTGTTTTTT.